Shown below are 26 T cell receptor beta chains from a single sample sequenced in a study of immune evolution from preneoplasia to lung adenocarcinoma. Clones were sequenced by immunoSEQ multiplex PCR, and TCRdb holds only the in-frame ones, with some missing. The sample includes 23,000 or so clones, approximately 71% seen only once; the top ten take 5.6%. The material sequenced was FFPE invasive lung adenocarcinoma tissue. The receptors derive from a person aged 55 to 75 with lung adenocarcinoma.

This clone was observed a handful of times. The chain carries TRBV21-1 and TRBJ2-1; the tabulated D call, TRBD2, remains unverified against the DNA. TRBV21-1 is marked as a pseudogene. The CDR3 is 18 residues long. The CDR3 bases are TGTGCCAGCAGCAAAGTCTGGAGGTTGGCGTACTTCCCCAATGAGCAGTTCTTC. Its translation: CASSKVWRLAYFPNEQFF.

This clone has just a few counts. CDR3 coding DNA: TGTGCCAGCAGTGGAGGGGGTGGGGAACAAGAGACCCAGTACTTC. Translation: CASSGGGGEQETQYF. V is TRBV2 and J is TRBJ2-5; tentatively, D is TRBD1 (6 bases). CDR1 and CDR2 (germline): SNHLY, FYNNEI. The CDR3 contains 15 residues. The germline V and J ends were trimmed by 4 bases and 2 bases, with 14 bases remaining between them.

The V call is TRBV6-5, the J call TRBJ2-2, with TRBD1 matching over 7 bases. There are 14 residues in the CDR3. The ends lost 5 bases at V and 4 bases at J; junction bases unmatched: 4. Germline lookup yields CDR1 MNHEY and CDR2 SVGAGI. CDR3 nucleotide sequence: TGTGCCAGCAGTAAGGGACAGACCACCGGGGAGCTGTTTTTT. Amino acid sequence: CASSKGQTTGELFF.

The chain is built from TRBV7-2 and TRBJ2-1; TRBD1 agrees at 10 bases. The CDR3 sequence is 16 residues long. Trimming cost V 5 bases and J 3 bases; bases outside gene matches: 7. CDR1 is SGHTA and CDR2 is FQGNSA in the germline V gene. The CDR3 region has the DNA TGTGCCAGCAGCCGAGGACAGGGGGAAATCTACAATGAGCAGTTCTTC. Its translation is CASSRGQGEIYNEQFF.

This clone was seen more than once but under ten times. The chain joins TRBV28 to TRBJ2-3; weak D call: TRBD1 (5 bases). The V gene lost 3 bases and the J gene lost 4 bases, with 14 bases spanning the gap. The CDR3 is 15 residues long. Per germline, CDR1 MDHEN and CDR2 SYDVKM. The CDR3 DNA reads as TGTGCCAGCAGTTTGGGCTTGGGGCGCGCAGATACGCAGTATTTT. It translates to CASSLGLGRADTQYF. Looking up the rest from reference TRBV28 and TRBJ2-3 gives the full variable domain: DVKVTQSSRYLVKRTGEKVFLECVQDMDHENMFWYRQDPGLGLRLIYFSYDVKMKEKGDIPEGYSVSREKKERFSLILESASTNQTSMYLCASSLGLGRADTQYFGPGTRLTVL.

For the CDR3, the DNA is TGTGCCAGTAGTTCCCAGGCTAGTGGAACCTACGAGCAGTACTTC. Translating it yields CASSSQASGTYEQYF. The V and J genes are TRBV19 and TRBJ2-7; the D is unclear. Germline loops: CDR1 LNHDA, CDR2 SQIVND (reference sequence). V lost 5 bases and J 2 bases, leaving 16 bases between the germline ends. The CDR3 runs to 15 residues.

The chain joins TRBV7-9 to TRBJ1-3; D is ambiguous. Germline V gene sequence: CDR1 SEHNR, CDR2 FQNEAQ (reference sequence). CDR3 size: 12 residues. Trimming took off 2 bases at V and 4 bases at J, with 3 bases between the two ends. CDR3 region: CASSLRGNTIYF. The CDR3 coding sequence is TGTGCCAGCAGCTTACGCGGAAACACCATATATTTT.

This sequence joins TRBV28 and TRBJ1-5; D possibly corresponds to TRBD1 (6 bases). Trimming removed 1 base at V and 2 bases at J, with 12 bases between. Germline V gene data show CDR1 as MDHEN and CDR2 as SYDVKM. The CDR3 length is 16 residues. CDR3 nucleotides: TGTGCCAGCAGTTTATACGGGGGCAAGGGCAATCAGCCCCAGCATTTT. Its translation: CASSLYGGKGNQPQHF.

The chain carries TRBV12-5 and TRBJ1-2; the D gene is possibly TRBD1 (6 bases). The CDR3 extends over 14 amino acids. Germline CDR1 is LGHNT and CDR2 is FRNRAP. The V gene lost 2 bases and the J gene lost 4 bases, with 11 bases spanning the gap. The CDR3 region has the DNA TGTGCTAGTGGTTTGCCCCCGGACAGCTATGGCTACACCTTC. Translated: CASGLPPDSYGYTF.

The genes are TRBV5-1 and TRBJ2-3; 11 bases match TRBD2. Germline-derived CDR1 and CDR2 are SGHRS and YFSETQ. CDR3 length: 16 residues. Trimming cost V 4 bases and J 3 bases; bases outside gene matches: 7. The CDR3 nucleotides are TGCGCCAGCAGCCTCAAGGGGACTAGCGGAACAGATACGCAGTATTTT. Protein sequence: CASSLKGTSGTDTQYF.

This clone is a singleton in its sample. In DNA form, the CDR3 reads TGTGCCAGCAGCCGCCGGCAGGGGACTATCCAGTCCTACACCTTC. Its protein is CASSRRQGTIQSYTF. The gene calls are TRBV28 and TRBJ1-2; D is possibly TRBD1 (6 bases). CDR3 length equals 15 residues. Germline lookup yields CDR1 MDHEN and CDR2 SYDVKM. Deletions cut 6 bases from V and 10 bases from J, with 24 bases between.

The chain carries TRBV6-5 and TRBJ1-1, with D hard to call. Germline V CDR1 and CDR2: MNHEY, SVGAGI. V was pared by 6 bases and J by 8 bases, with 10 bases between. The CDR3 consists of 11 residues. Here the CDR3 reads CASSTPREAFF. In nucleotides, the CDR3 is TGTGCCAGCAGCACGCCCCGAGAAGCTTTCTTT.

The rearrangement uses TRBV7-2 and TRBJ1-2; the match to TRBD1 covers 7 bases. The V gene end was trimmed by 4 bases and the J gene end by 2 bases; junction bases not matched to a gene: 19. Germline CDR1 and CDR2: SGHTA and FQGNSA. CDR3 length equals 19 residues. The CDR3 sequence: CASSSSWGVRGSSNYGYTF. As DNA, the CDR3 is TGTGCCAGCAGCTCCTCCTGGGGGGTCAGGGGGTCCTCCAACTATGGCTACACCTTC.

The chain combines TRBV5-5 with TRBJ2-5; D is unclear. V was cut by 3 bases and J by 4 bases, with 10 bases left in between. Germline CDR1 SGHKS, CDR2 YYEKEE (reference sequence). The CDR3 runs 13 residues. CDR3 in amino acids: CASSSRPGETQYF. In DNA form, the CDR3 reads TGTGCCAGCAGCTCCAGACCCGGAGAGACCCAGTACTTC. The full variable domain, its missing parts supplied by reference TRBV5-5 and TRBJ2-5, is DAGVTQSPTHLIKTRGQQVTLRCSPISGHKSVSWYQQVLGQGPQFIFQYYEKEERGRGNFPDRFSARQFPNYSSELNVNALLLGDSALYLCASSSRPGETQYFGPGTRLLVL.

In this sample, this clone is medium-sized. This chain links TRBV6-6 with TRBJ2-7; 9 positions match TRBD1. V dropped 0 bases and J dropped 5; count of bases not matched to a gene: 5. The CDR3 totals 15 residues. Germline V lookup: CDR1 MNHNY, CDR2 SVGAGI (reference sequence). DNA for the CDR3: TGTGCCAGCAGTTACTCCGGACAGGGGAGACACGAGCAGTACTTC. Protein: CASSYSGQGRHEQYF.

This rearrangement joins TRBV28 to TRBJ1-2; tentatively, D is TRBD1 (6 bases). From germline, CDR1 is MDHEN and CDR2 SYDVKM. The CDR3 is 14 amino acids. Trimming removed 6 bases at V and 5 bases at J, with 16 bases between. The CDR3 protein is CASSPGQILYGYTF. The CDR3 DNA is TGTGCCAGCAGCCCCGGACAGATCCTATATGGCTACACCTTC.

This clone occurred a few times. The CDR3 sequence is CASSPREKLFF. CDR3 DNA sequence: TGTGCCAGCAGTCCCAGGGAAAAACTGTTTTTT. The rearrangement joins TRBV28 to TRBJ1-4, with no clear D. In germline, CDR1 is MDHEN, CDR2 SYDVKM. CDR3 size: 11 residues. With 5 bases removed from V and 8 bases from J, the gap between germline ends came to 6 bases. Based on the CDR3 plus reference TRBV28 and TRBJ1-4, the full variable domain is DVKVTQSSRYLVKRTGEKVFLECVQDMDHENMFWYRQDPGLGLRLIYFSYDVKMKEKGDIPEGYSVSREKKERFSLILESASTNQTSMYLCASSPREKLFFGSGTQLSVL.

V usage is TRBV29-1 and J usage is TRBJ1-2; 7 bases agree with TRBD1. The CDR3 sequence is 14 residues long. J gave up 3 bases and V 7 bases, and 11 bases lay outside the gene matches. CDR1 and CDR2 (germline): SQVTM, ANQGSEA. The CDR3 loop reads CSADPQGLDYGYTF. Here the CDR3 DNA reads TGCAGCGCGGACCCACAGGGGTTAGACTATGGCTACACCTTC.

The chain links TRBV15 to TRBJ2-1; 11 nucleotides align to TRBD2. Per germline, CDR1 LNHNV and CDR2 YYDKDF (reference sequence). J lost 8 bases, V lost 3 bases, and 12 bases had no gene match. The CDR3 is 17 amino acids. CDR3 region: CATSRGGLAVLGDEQFF. The DNA for the CDR3 is TGTGCCACCAGCAGGGGGGGACTAGCGGTCCTGGGGGATGAGCAGTTCTTC.

The chain uses TRBV7-9 and TRBJ1-2; no clear D gene. The germline gives CDR1 SEHNR, CDR2 FQNEAQ (reference sequence). This CDR3 region has 12 residues. V was clipped by 1 base and J by 7 bases, with 7 bases between them. The CDR3: CASSLDQRGYTF. The CDR3 nucleotides are TGTGCCAGCAGCTTAGATCAGCGTGGCTACACCTTC.

The chain joins TRBV9 to TRBJ2-1, with D possibly being TRBD2 (6 bases). The V gene's germline CDR1 is SGDLS and CDR2 YYNGEE. Trimming took 0 bases from V and 0 from J, leaving 10 bases between them. CDR3 length: 16 amino acids. Written as DNA, the CDR3 is TGTGCCAGCAGCGTAGGGAGGGTGCGCTCCTACAATGAGCAGTTCTTC. Residues: CASSVGRVRSYNEQFF. Together with reference TRBV9 and TRBJ2-1, the CDR3 gives the full variable domain: DSGVTQTPKHLITATGQRVTLRCSPRSGDLSVYWYQQSLDQGLQFLIQYYNGEERAKGNILERFSAQQFPDLHSELNLSSLELGDSALYFCASSVGRVRSYNEQFFGPGTRLTVL.

The chain combines TRBV11-2 with TRBJ1-2, with TRBD1 identical over 7 bases. CDR3 size: 17 residues. CDR1 and CDR2 from the germline V gene are SGHAT and FQNNGV. The J segment lost 0 bases and the V segment lost 5 bases, leaving 12 bases of the junction unmatched. The CDR3 spells CASSALDRIGANYGYTF. The CDR3 bases are TGTGCCAGCAGCGCCCTGGACAGGATTGGAGCTAACTATGGCTACACCTTC.

CDR3 sequence reads: CASSPLANRDRRKETQYF. The CDR3 nucleotides are TGTGCCAGCTCACCACTCGCGAACCGGGACAGAAGAAAAGAGACCCAGTACTTC. V is TRBV18 and J is TRBJ2-5, with TRBD1 matching 7 bases. The CDR3 is 18 amino acids. The germline V gene encodes CDR1 KGHSH and CDR2 LQKENI. Unmatched junction bases numbered 14, after V lost 1 base and J lost 3 bases.

This clone appeared a few times. The chain links TRBV19 to TRBJ1-1; tentative D call: TRBD1 (5 bases). Trimming removed 3 bases at V and 4 bases at J, with 9 bases between. CDR1 LNHDA and CDR2 SQIVND come from the germline V gene (reference sequence). There are 13 residues in the CDR3. CDR3 in DNA: TGTGCCAGTAGTATTAAGGGGACCACTGAAGCTTTCTTT. Amino acid sequence: CASSIKGTTEAFF.

The chain employs TRBV4-2 and TRBJ2-1; D possibly corresponds to TRBD2 (7 bases). This CDR3 is built from 17 residues. Germline V gives CDR1 LGHNA, CDR2 YNFKEQ. The V gene lost 7 bases and the J gene lost 2 bases, with 21 bases spanning the gap. The CDR3 sequence is CASNQGRAQVTYNEQFF. DNA of the CDR3: TGTGCCAGCAACCAGGGGAGGGCCCAGGTGACCTACAATGAGCAGTTCTTC.

The V and J genes are TRBV30 and TRBJ2-2; TRBD2 matches at 8 bases. Germline trimming cut 0 bases from V and 5 bases from J; bases unmatched to any gene: 8. The germline V gene has CDR1 GTSNPN and CDR2 SVGIG (reference sequence). The CDR3 covers 16 residues. The CDR3: CAWSVVTGGRTGELFF. CDR3 nucleotide sequence: TGTGCCTGGAGTGTAGTAACGGGAGGGAGGACCGGGGAGCTGTTTTTT. Supplemented by reference TRBV30 and TRBJ2-2, the full variable domain reads SQTIHQWPATLVQPVGSPLSLECTVEGTSNPNLYWYRQAAGRGLQLLFYSVGIGQISSEVPQNLSASRPQDRQFILSSKKLLLSDSGFYLCAWSVVTGGRTGELFFGEGSRLTVL.